A single sample gave rise to the 5 T cell receptor beta chains below, sequenced in a study of blood T cell repertoires in COVID-19. Only in-frame clones appear in the TCRdb table, and some are missing; sequencing was by immunoSEQ multiplex PCR. Among more than 150,000 clones listed, about 75% were seen once. The sequencing input was peripheral blood. These receptors all stem from a woman in her 70s with acute or convalescent COVID-19.

The chain joins TRBV9 to TRBJ1-4, with 8 bases identical to TRBD1. The CDR3 is 15 amino acids. Germline V gene data show CDR1 as SGDLS and CDR2 as YYNGEE. Losses at the gene ends were 3 bases for V and 7 bases for J; bases not matched to a gene: 8. The CDR3: CASSDGQGEGEKLFF. The CDR3 nucleotides are TGTGCCAGCAGCGATGGACAGGGTGAAGGTGAAAAACTGTTTTTT.

The chain is built from TRBV7-2 and TRBJ1-3; D is perhaps TRBD1 (5 bases). Germline V gene data show CDR1 as SGHTA and CDR2 as FQGNSA. This CDR3 region has 15 residues. V was shortened by 2 bases and J by 4 bases, with 12 bases between the two germline ends. The CDR3 DNA reads as TGTGCCAGCAGCTTATTCCAGGGATCCGGAAACACCATATATTTT. As protein: CASSLFQGSGNTIYF.

V usage is TRBV6-6 and J usage is TRBJ1-3, with TRBD1 as a possible D gene (5 bases). V lost 3 bases and J lost 8, with 14 bases in between. Germline V gene lookup returns CDR1 MNHNY and CDR2 SVGAGI (reference sequence). The CDR3 is made up of 14 amino acids. CDR3 loop: CASSYSRVWDTIYF. The CDR3 nucleotides are TGTGCCAGCAGTTATTCCAGGGTCTGGGACACCATATATTTT.

The chain is built from TRBV9 and TRBJ1-4; possible D gene TRBD1, 5 bases. V lost 4 bases and J 5 bases, leaving 18 bases between the germline ends. The CDR3 consists of 16 residues. The V gene's germline CDR1 is SGDLS and CDR2 YYNGEE. CDR3 coding DNA: TGTGCCAGCAGCTTTGGGGGAGGGCCCGGGAATGAAAAACTGTTTTTT. It translates to CASSFGGGPGNEKLFF.

The chain joins TRBV18 to TRBJ2-7; 7 nucleotides align to TRBD2. There are 12 residues in the CDR3. From germline, CDR1 is KGHSH and CDR2 LQKENI. V gave up 5 bases and J gave up 6 bases; unmatched junction bases: 4. The CDR3 loop is CASSSGEGEQYF. For the CDR3, the DNA is TGTGCCAGCTCATCGGGGGAGGGCGAGCAGTACTTC.